A single TCR beta chain is shown here with its context. What it binds is unknown. Other DNA sequences in this sample translate to the same CDR3. The data stem from a study of neoadjuvant nivolumab and ipilimumab in lung cancer. Overall study findings and caveats: Blood richness before therapy tracked richness in tumors resected after neoadjuvant therapy. TCR richness and clonality were higher in tumors than adjacent uninvolved lung. From pretherapy to surgery, tumor richness and clonality rose with dual therapy.

Assay: immunoSEQ multiplex PCR; the TCRdb copy retains only in-frame clones and omits some. Seen here are 25,000 to 30,000 clones, 75% to 85% observed once, and the top ten hold 7.5% to 9%. Germline assignment: CDR1 SEHNR and CDR2 FQNEAQ (reference sequence). The CDR3 covers 11 residues. V lost 4 bases and J lost 2, with 2 bases in between. The source is an adult with non-small cell lung cancer. The rearrangement uses TRBV7-9 and TRBJ2-5; no clear D gene. Sequencing was performed on tumor tissue, taken after neoadjuvant nivolumab, alone or with ipilimumab, at or shortly before surgery. Here the CDR3 reads CASSSQETQYF. The DNA for the CDR3 is TGTGCCAGCAGCTCGCAAGAGACCCAGTACTTC.